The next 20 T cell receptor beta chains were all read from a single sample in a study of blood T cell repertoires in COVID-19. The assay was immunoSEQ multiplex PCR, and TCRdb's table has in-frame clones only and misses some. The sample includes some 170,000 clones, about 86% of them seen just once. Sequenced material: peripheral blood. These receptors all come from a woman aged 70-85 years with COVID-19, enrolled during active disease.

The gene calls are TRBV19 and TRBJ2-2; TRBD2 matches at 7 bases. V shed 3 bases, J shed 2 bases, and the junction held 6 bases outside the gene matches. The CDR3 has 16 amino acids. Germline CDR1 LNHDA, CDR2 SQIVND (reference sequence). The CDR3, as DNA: TGTGCCAGTAGTATCTCAACTAGCGCTAACACCGGGGAGCTGTTTTTT. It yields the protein CASSISTSANTGELFF.

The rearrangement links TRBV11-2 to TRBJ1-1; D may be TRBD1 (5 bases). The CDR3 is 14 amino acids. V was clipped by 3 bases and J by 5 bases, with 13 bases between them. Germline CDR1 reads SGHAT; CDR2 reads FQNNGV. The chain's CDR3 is CASSFEGRWTEAFF. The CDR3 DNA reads TGTGCCAGCAGCTTTGAGGGGAGGTGGACTGAAGCTTTCTTT.

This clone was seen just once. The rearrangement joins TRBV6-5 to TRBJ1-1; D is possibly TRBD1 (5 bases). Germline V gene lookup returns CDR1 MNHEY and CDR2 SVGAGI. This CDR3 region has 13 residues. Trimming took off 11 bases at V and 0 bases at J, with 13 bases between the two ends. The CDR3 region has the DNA TGTGCCCCGGGGGGGGATCTGAACACTGAAGCTTTCTTT. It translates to CAPGGDLNTEAFF.

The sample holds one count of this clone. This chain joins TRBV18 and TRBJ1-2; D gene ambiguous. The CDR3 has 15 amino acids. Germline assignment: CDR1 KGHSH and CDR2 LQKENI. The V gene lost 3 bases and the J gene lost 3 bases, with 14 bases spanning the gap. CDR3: CASSPRQARDYGYTF. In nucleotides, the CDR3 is TGTGCCAGCTCACCTCGGCAAGCCCGGGACTATGGCTACACCTTC.

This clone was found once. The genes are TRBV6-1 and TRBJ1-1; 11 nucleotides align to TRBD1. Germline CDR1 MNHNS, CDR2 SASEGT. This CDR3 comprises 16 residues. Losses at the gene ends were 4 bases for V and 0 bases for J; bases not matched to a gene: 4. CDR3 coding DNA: TGTGCCAGCAGTGTTTGGACAGGGGGCATGAACACTGAAGCTTTCTTT. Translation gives CASSVWTGGMNTEAFF.

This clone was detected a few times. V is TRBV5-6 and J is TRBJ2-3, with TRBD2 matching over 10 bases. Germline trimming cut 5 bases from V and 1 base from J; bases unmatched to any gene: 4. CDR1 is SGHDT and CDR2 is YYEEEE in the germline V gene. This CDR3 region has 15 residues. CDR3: CASRLLAGGTDTQYF. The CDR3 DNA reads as TGTGCCAGCAGACTTCTAGCGGGGGGCACAGATACGCAGTATTTT.

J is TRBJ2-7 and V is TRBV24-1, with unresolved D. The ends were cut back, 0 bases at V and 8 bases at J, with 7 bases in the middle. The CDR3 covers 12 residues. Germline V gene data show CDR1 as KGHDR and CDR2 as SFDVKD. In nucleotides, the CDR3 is TGTGCCACCAGTGATTTGTTCCCTAAGCAGTACTTC. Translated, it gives CATSDLFPKQYF.

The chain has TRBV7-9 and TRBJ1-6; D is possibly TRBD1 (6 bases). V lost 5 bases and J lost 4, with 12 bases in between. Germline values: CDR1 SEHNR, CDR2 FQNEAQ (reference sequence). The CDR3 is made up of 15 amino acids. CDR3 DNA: TGTGCCAGCAGCGGACAGACAGATTATAATTCACCCCTCCACTTT. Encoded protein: CASSGQTDYNSPLHF.

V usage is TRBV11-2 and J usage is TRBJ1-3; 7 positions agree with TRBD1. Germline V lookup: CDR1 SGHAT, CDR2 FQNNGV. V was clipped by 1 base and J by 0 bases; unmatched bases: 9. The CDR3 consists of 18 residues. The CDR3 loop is CASSLASGQTFSGNTIYF. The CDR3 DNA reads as TGTGCCAGCAGCTTAGCGTCGGGACAGACCTTCTCTGGAAACACCATATATTTT. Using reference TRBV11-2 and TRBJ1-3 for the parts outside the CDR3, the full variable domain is EAGVAQSPRYKIIEKRQSVAFWCNPISGHATLYWYQQILGQGPKLLIQFQNNGVVDDSQLPKDRFSAERLKGVDSTLKIQPAKLEDSAVYLCASSLASGQTFSGNTIYFGEGSWLTVV.

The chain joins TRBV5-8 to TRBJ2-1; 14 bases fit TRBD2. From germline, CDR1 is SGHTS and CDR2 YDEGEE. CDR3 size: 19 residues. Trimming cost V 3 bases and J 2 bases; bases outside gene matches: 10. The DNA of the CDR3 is TGTGCCAGCAGCTGGAGGGGGACTAGCGGGAGACAGACCTACAATGAGCAGTTCTTC. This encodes CASSWRGTSGRQTYNEQFF.

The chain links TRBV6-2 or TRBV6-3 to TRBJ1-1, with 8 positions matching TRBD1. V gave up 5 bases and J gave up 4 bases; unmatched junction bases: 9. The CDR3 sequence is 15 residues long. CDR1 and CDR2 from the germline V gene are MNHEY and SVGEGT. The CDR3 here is CASSTIRGRGTEAFF. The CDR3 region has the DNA TGTGCCAGCAGTACCATCAGGGGGCGAGGCACTGAAGCTTTCTTT.

CDR3 nucleotide sequence: TGTGCCAGCAGCTTGGCCGGGACATACAATGAGCAGTTCTTC. Translated, it gives CASSLAGTYNEQFF. V is TRBV5-4 and J is TRBJ2-1; D perhaps matches TRBD1 (6 bases). The CDR3 covers 14 residues. With 0 bases removed from V and 4 bases from J, the gap between germline ends came to 8 bases. Germline V gives CDR1 SGHNT, CDR2 YYREEE (reference sequence). The variable domain in full, with the rest retrieved from reference TRBV5-4 and TRBJ2-1, is ETGVTQSPTHLIKTRGQQVTLRCSSQSGHNTVSWYQQALGQGPQFIFQYYREEENGRGNFPPRFSGLQFPNYSSELNVNALELDDSALYLCASSLAGTYNEQFFGPGTRLTVL.

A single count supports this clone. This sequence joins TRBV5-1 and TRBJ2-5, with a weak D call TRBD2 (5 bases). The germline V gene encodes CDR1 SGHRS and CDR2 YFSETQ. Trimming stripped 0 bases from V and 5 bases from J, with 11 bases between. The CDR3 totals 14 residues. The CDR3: CASSLGVAGETQYF. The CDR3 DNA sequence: TGCGCCAGCAGCTTGGGGGTTGCGGGCGAGACCCAGTACTTC.

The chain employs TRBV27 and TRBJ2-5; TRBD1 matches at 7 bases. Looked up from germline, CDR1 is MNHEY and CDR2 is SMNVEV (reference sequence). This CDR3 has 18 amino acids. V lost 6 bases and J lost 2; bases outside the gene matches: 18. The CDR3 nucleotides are TGTGCCAGCAGCCTAAGGATAATACCAGGACAGGATCAAGAGACCCAGTACTTC. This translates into CASSLRIIPGQDQETQYF.

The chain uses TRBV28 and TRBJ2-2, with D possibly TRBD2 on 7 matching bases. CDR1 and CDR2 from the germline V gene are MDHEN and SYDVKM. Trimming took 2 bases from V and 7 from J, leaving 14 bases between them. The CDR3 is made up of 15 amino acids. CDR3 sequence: CASSLAGEGDGELFF. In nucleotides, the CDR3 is TGTGCCAGCAGTTTAGCGGGAGAGGGGGACGGGGAGCTGTTTTTT.

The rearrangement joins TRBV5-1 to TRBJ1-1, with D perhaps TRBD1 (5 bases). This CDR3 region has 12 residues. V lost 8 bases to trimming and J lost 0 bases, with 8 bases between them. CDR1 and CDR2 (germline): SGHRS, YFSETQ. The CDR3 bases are TGCGCCAGTGGGGGGATGAACACTGAAGCTTTCTTT. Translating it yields CASGGMNTEAFF.

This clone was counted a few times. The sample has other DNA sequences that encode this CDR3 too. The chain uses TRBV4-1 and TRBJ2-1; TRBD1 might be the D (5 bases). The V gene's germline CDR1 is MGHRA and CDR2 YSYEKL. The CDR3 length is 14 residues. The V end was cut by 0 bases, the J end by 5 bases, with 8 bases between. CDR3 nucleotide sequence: TGCGCCAGCAGCCAAGATTTACAGGACAATGAGCAGTTCTTC. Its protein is CASSQDLQDNEQFF.

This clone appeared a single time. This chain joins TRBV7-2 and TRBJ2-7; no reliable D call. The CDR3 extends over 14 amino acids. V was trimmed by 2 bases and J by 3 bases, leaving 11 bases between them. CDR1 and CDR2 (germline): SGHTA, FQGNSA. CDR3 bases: TGTGCCAGCAGCTTAAGGTTTAGCAGCTACGAGCAGTACTTC. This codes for CASSLRFSSYEQYF.

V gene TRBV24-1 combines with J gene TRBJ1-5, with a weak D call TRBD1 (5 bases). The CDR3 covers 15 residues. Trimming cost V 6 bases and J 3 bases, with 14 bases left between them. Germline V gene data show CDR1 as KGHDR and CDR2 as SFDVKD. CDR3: CATSNSRVINQPQHF. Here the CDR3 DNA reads TGTGCCACCAGTAATTCCAGGGTTATCAATCAGCCCCAGCATTTT.

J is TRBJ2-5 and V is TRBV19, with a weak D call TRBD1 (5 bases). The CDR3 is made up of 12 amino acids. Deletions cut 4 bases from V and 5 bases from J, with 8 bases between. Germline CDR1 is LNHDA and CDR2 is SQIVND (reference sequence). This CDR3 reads CASSKGKETQYF. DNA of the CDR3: TGTGCCAGTAGTAAGGGGAAGGAGACCCAGTACTTC. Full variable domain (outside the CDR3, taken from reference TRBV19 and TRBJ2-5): DGGITQSPKYLFRKEGQNVTLSCEQNLNHDAMYWYRQDPGQGLRLIYYSQIVNDFQKGDIAEGYSVSREKKESFPLTVTSAQKNPTAFYLCASSKGKETQYFGPGTRLLVL.